This T cell receptor beta chain was obtained from a study of CXCR3-negative and CXCR3-positive naive CD8 T cells (dated by TCRdb to between 2018 and 2021). Broadly, across the study: In total, 130 million to 150 million TRB reads were obtained, which works out to roughly 1.5 +/- 0.3 million reads per library. For the TRBV-TRBJ cluster analysis, the naive subsets came from 5 or 6 donors, while the memory cells came from 3 donors. The diversity and physicochemical repertoire analyses included more than nine donors pooled from two independent experiments.

For every CD8+ T cell subset, under 350,000 cells were flow-sorted straight into RLT lysis buffer, and each subset was sorted in triplicate. Naive CD8+ T cells were defined stringently as CD45RO-CCR7+CD27+CD95- to exclude memory contaminants. Standard density gradient centrifugation was used to isolate peripheral blood mononuclear cells from buffy coats. Naive CXCR3-negative and CXCR3-positive CD8+ T cells were flow-sorted using a FACSAria III. An RNeasy Mini Kit was used to extract total RNA from the sorted cells. The germline V gene supplies CDR1 SGDLS and CDR2 YYNGEE. CDR3 length: 18 amino acids, cysteine to phenylalanine. DNA for this receptor is not on file. What the research found in general, with its limitations: Because surface CD5, which has been linked to self-reactivity in mice, was comparable between naive subsets, TCR interaction strength was also inferred from TRB CDR3 physicochemical properties. Freshly isolated PBMCs were used for most assays because CXCR3 expression went down partially after cryopreservation. Within the same donor, TRBV-TRBJ usage looked similar between naive CXCR3-negative and CXCR3-positive cells, but memory cells had distinct patterns. TRB CDR3s from CXCR3-positive naive cells showed higher hydrophobicity (lower Kidera factor 4), lower energy, and higher strength and volume indices than CXCR3-negative naive cells. Both naive subsets had comparably high repertoire diversity, while memory CD8+ T cells had much lower repertoire diversity.

As to this clonotype: This receptor's antigen is unknown.

The reads were generated on a NextSeq 550. The Human TCR Profiling Kit (MiLaboratory) was used to make UMI-labeled 5' RACE TRB cDNA libraries. The full amount of extracted RNA was used for cDNA synthesis, and the full amount of resulting cDNA was used for PCR amplification. Libraries were prepared in parallel with an identical number of PCR cycles. The paper's data handling went like this. With a minimum of two reads required per UMI, MIGEC and MiXCR pulled out about 52,000 +/- 9,100 unique UMI-labeled TRB cDNA molecules from each library. On average, each library contained about 40,000 +/- 10,000 functional in-frame TRB CDR3 nucleotide clonotypes without stop codons. After downsampling to 5000 UMI-labeled TRB molecules per sample, diversity metrics, including normalized Shannon-Wiener and Chao1, were computed in VDJtools. VDJtools computed clonotype-size-weighted physicochemical properties of the central five CDR3 residues: interaction energy, strength, volume and Kidera factor 4. TCRdb reprocessed the reads and provides one entry for every CDR3 protein sequence; no DNA is given. It is TCRdb's table, rather than the study itself, that gives the V and J calls and clone size. In this sample's table one finds some 140,000 distinct CDR3 sequences. The ten most abundant clones make up around 0.44% of the sample.

The sequencing sample was made of naive CXCR3+ CD8+ T cells from blood. What the cell subset or site label conveys for this sample: CD45RO-CCR7+CD27+CD95- naive CD8+ T cells expressing CXCR3 (TNR3+). The clonotype originates from a human donor in good health. Some clones in this sample may be carry-over from other donors' samples. The chain links TRBV9 with TRBJ2-2; TCRdb proposes TRBD2, but this gene call is untestable without DNA. This receptor carries the CDR3 CASRTSPTSGRAPGELFF.